The present TCR beta chain was sequenced within a study of T cell repertoires in cytomegalovirus infection. Whole-study context: It was the public TCR beta signatures that indicated both CMV infection and matching HLA type.

The CDR3 spans 14 residues. V lost 2 bases and J 1 base, leaving 8 bases between the germline ends. Germline V lookup: CDR1 MNHNY, CDR2 SVGAGI (reference sequence). Ten or more counts support this clonotype. A single record per CDR3 protein comes from TCRdb applying MiXCR to the reads. The sample lists around 140,000 distinct CDR3 sequences, 6.5% occurring once. This sequence was found in a human donor in good health (CMV status not recorded). Some clones in this sample may be carry-over from other donors' samples. Sample: PBMCs. The V gene is TRBV6-6, the J gene TRBJ1-1, with D unclear. The CDR3 DNA reads TGTGCCAGCAGTTACCTCGCCCCGAACACTGAAGCTTTCTTT. Amino acids: CASSYLAPNTEAFF.